The source of this T cell receptor (beta chain) is a study of shared clonotypes between healthy human individuals. As for this clone: Its antigen is undetermined.

This CDR3 spans 17 amino acids. Germline V gene sequence: CDR1 MNHEY, CDR2 SMNVEV (reference sequence). V was pared by 5 bases and J by 3 bases, with 11 bases of the junction left unmatched. Repertoires were generated with immunoSEQ multiplex PCR, while TCRdb's copy carries only in-frame clones and drops some. The table shows about 2.2 million clones, with around 95% occurring only once. Points from the study as a whole: Rarefaction curves obtained for sorted subsets showed sequencing incomplete despite large depth.

In the naive CD8 group, cells lacked CD45RO and were positively selected for CCR7, so terminally differentiated effector memory CD45RA+ cells were left out. Sequencing was done on a sample of naive CD8+ T cells from PBMCs. V and J are TRBV27 and TRBJ2-1, with 9 bases identical to TRBD2. The receptor was isolated from a man younger than 35 in good health. Some clones in this sample may be carry-over from other donors' samples. The CDR3 coding sequence is TGTGCCAGCAGTAAATCGCGACTAGCGGATCTCTACAATGAGCAGTTCTTC. As protein: CASSKSRLADLYNEQFF.